This TCR beta chain was sequenced during a study of T cell responses to AZD1222 COVID-19 vaccine (dated by TCRdb to the early 2020s). Background for the entire study: A total of 233 trial participants underwent TCR sequencing, of whom some 210 received two doses of AZD1222 and about 25 received two doses of the MenACWY control vaccine. Trial participants were enrolled by age into 18-55, 56-69 and 70-plus year subgroups, with roughly 160, 29 and 62 TCR-sequenced participants respectively.

To note about this clone: Its antigen remains undetermined. Per-base quality was not reported, and no clone a single base away is much larger than it.

Counted from cysteine to phenylalanine, this CDR3 has 15 amino acids. The sequence is cut down to CDR3 DNA, 45 bases in frame from base 1. CDR1 and CDR2 were assigned from the germline V gene as KGHSH and LQKENI. V and J are truncated by 3 bases and 5 bases respectively, leaving an intervening sequence of 13 bases. The intended sense of this specimen's time point label: about 28 days (+/-7) after the second vaccine dose. The treatment or condition tag for this specimen amounts to: meningococcal conjugate vaccine given as trial control. Vaccinee samples were obtained from the UK trials COV001 and COV002, which included a single-blind randomized controlled phase 2/3 trial of AZD1222 (ChAdOx1 nCoV-19) in healthy adults. For TCRbeta chain sequencing, PBMC samples from trial participants were taken at day 0 and at day 28 after the second dose. The paper as a whole reports these results and caveats: Spike-specific TCR breadth and depth rose significantly after two AZD1222 doses compared with day 0 and with MenACWY recipients. Conclusions about previously exposed vaccinees are limited because only five to seven AZD1222 recipients were SARS-CoV-2 seropositive at baseline. Nearly half of unique spike-specific TCRs reportedly recognized epitopes outside regions mutated in the B.1.351 and B.1.1.7 variants. Because no day 14 peak-response samples were available, the repertoires could be characterized only after the peak T cell response. The whole spike protein was spanned by vaccine-associated CD4 TCRs, and dominant responses were seen in regions 160-218 and 743-854. The 56-69-year group was small, and its depth increase did not reach significance, likely because of low power. Most participants were white British and females outnumbered males, and the authors suggested that clonal diversity may have been underestimated.

The CDR3 regions of human TCRbeta chains were analyzed by immunosequencing. Turning to the authors' computational methods: Repertoire TCRs were matched against a reference library of SARS-CoV-2-specific TCRs generated with the MIRA antigen-specificity platform. Breadth was defined as the fraction of unique TCRs that were SARS-CoV-2-associated. Depth was defined as the fraction of total T cells that were SARS-CoV-2-associated. Each spike-specific TCR was assigned to its reactive spike region and to a CD4 or CD8 class using the MIRA data. Log10-transformed breadth and depth values were compared by one-way ANOVA with Sidak's multiple comparisons tests. TCRdb holds this immuneACCESS table with in-frame rearrangements only. Some clones are missing; in checked studies, unresolved V genes explain under half, and the rest has no known cause. The DNA gave D and trimming, while V, J and clone size come from that table. This sample is represented by roughly 72,000 clones; 88% of them were singletons. 8% to 10% of the sample is taken by the ten largest.

The sequence came from an adult who received the MenACWY meningococcal vaccine as a control. This chain joins TRBV18 to TRBJ1-4; TRBD1 is a possible D gene, resting on 5 matching bases. The sequences come from peripheral blood, collected 28 days after the second dose of the MenACWY control vaccine. The bases read TGTGCCAGCTCACCTCCAGGCGGGGGAAATGAAAAACTGTTTTTT. Protein translation: CASSPPGGGNEKLFF.